A single sample is the source of the 3 T cell receptor beta chains below, sequenced in a study of blood T cell repertoires in COVID-19. This table comes from immunoSEQ multiplex PCR, and its TCRdb copy is limited to in-frame clones, with some not included. The sample records about 270,000 clones, around 92% being singletons. Sequenced input: PBMCs or T cells enriched from blood (not recorded which). The source of these receptors is a woman aged 55-70 years who had recovered from COVID-19.

The CDR3 region has the DNA TGTGCCAGCAGCCAAGACAGAGGGCGAGCTGAAGCTTTCTTT. Translation: CASSQDRGRAEAFF. V is TRBV4-2 and J is TRBJ1-1, with D hard to call. Germline V lookup: CDR1 LGHNA, CDR2 YNFKEQ. This CDR3 comprises 14 residues. V was cut by 0 bases and J by 6 bases, with 11 bases left in between.

This chain links TRBV4-2 with TRBJ1-2; D gene ambiguous. CDR1 LGHNA and CDR2 YNFKEQ come from the germline V gene. The CDR3 loop spans 12 amino acids. Trimming pared 5 bases from V and 3 bases from J, leaving 7 bases between. Here the CDR3 reads CASSSQDYGYTF. In nucleotides, the CDR3 is TGTGCCAGCAGCTCCCAGGACTATGGCTACACCTTC.

The rearrangement joins TRBV19 to TRBJ2-7; 9 bases line up with TRBD1. This CDR3 comprises 15 residues. The J segment lost 4 bases and the V segment lost 3 bases, leaving 7 bases of the junction unmatched. Germline-derived CDR1 and CDR2 are LNHDA and SQIVND (reference sequence). The CDR3, as DNA: TGTGCCAGTAGTATGGGACAGGGTGCGATGTACGAGCAGTACTTC. It codes for CASSMGQGAMYEQYF.